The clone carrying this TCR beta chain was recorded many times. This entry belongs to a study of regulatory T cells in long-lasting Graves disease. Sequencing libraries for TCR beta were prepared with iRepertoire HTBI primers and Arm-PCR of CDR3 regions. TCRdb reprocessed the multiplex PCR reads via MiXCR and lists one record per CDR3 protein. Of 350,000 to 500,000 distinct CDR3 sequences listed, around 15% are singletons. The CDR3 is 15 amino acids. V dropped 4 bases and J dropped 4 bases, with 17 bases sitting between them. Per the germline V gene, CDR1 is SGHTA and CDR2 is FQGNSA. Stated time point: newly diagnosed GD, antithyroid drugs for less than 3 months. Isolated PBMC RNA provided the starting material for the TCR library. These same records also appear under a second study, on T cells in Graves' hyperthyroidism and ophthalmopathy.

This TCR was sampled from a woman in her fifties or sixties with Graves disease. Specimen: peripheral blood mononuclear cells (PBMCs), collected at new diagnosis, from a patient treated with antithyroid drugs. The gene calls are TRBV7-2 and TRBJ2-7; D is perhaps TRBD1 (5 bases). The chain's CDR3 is CASSSGELRGYEQYF. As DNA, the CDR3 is TGTGCCAGCAGCTCCGGTGAACTTAGGGGATACGAGCAGTACTTC.